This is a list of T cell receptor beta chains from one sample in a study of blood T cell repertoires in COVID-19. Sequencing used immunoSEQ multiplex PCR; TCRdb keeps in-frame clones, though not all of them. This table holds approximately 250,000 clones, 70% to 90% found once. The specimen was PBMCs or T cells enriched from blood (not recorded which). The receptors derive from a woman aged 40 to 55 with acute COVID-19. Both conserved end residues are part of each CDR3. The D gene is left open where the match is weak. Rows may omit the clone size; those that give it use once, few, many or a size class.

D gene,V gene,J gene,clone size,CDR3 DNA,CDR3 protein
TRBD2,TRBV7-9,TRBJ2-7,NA,TGTGCCAGCAGCTCGACGACGGGACTAGCGGGAGCTCGCTACGAGCAGTACTTC,CASSSTTGLAGARYEQYF
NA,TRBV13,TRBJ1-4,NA,TGTGCCAGCAGCTCCCGCCGGGTCAGCGGGGTCTGGGGTGAAAAACTGTTTTTT,CASSSRRVSGVWGEKLFF
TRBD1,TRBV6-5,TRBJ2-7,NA,TGTGCCAGCAGGAAAGACCGGGACAGCTCCTACGAGCAGTACTTC,CASRKDRDSSYEQYF
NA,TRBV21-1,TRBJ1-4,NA,TGTAAGTGGGCTCATGAAAAACTGTTTTTT,CKWAHEKLFF
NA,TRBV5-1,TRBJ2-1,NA,TGCGCCAGCAGCTTTCGGGGGAGCTACAATGAGCAGTTCTTC,CASSFRGSYNEQFF
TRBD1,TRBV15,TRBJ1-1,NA,TGTGCCACCAGCAAGGGCCCCTTCGGACAGGGGAACACTGAAGCTTTCTTT,CATSKGPFGQGNTEAFF
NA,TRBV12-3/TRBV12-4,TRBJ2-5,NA,TGTGCCAGCAGTTTTAGTAGAGAGACCCAGTACTTC,CASSFSRETQYF
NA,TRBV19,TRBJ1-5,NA,TGTGCCAGTAGTGTCCAGGTAGGGGGGGATCAGCCCCAGCATTTT,CASSVQVGGDQPQHF
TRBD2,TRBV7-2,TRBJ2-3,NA,TGTGCCAGCAGTTCTCTAGCGGGAGGGAGGAAAGATACGCAGTATTTT,CASSSLAGGRKDTQYF
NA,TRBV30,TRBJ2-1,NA,TGTGCCTGGACTTTAGCGTTTAGCTCCTACAATGAGCAGTTCTTC,CAWTLAFSSYNEQFF
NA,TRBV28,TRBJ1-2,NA,TGTGCCAGCAGTTTAATACAGGGCGGAGGCTACACCTTC,CASSLIQGGGYTF
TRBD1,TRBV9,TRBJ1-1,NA,TGTGCCAGCAGCCCCGCAGGGGGCGGATTTGAAGCTTTCTTT,CASSPAGGGFEAFF
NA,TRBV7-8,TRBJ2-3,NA,TGTGCCAGCAGCTTAGGTTTCGGGGGGCGCCGGACAGATACGCAGTATTTT,CASSLGFGGRRTDTQYF
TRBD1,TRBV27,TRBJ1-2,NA,TGTGCCAGCAGTTTGACCGGGACAGGGGGCCTAAACTATGGCTACACCTTC,CASSLTGTGGLNYGYTF
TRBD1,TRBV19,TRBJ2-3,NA,TGTGCCAGTAGCAGCCTAGATGACTCGCAGGGGGCAGATACGCAGTATTTT,CASSSLDDSQGADTQYF
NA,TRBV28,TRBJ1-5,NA,TGTGCCAGCAGTTTCCGGTCGGGCCAGCATTTT,CASSFRSGQHF
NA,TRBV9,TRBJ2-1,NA,TGTGCCAGCAGCGTATTTAGTTCCGTTTACAATGAGCAGTTCTTC,CASSVFSSVYNEQFF
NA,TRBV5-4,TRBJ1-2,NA,TGTGCCAGCAGGGCCGGGGAGCCCCATGGCTACACCTTC,CASRAGEPHGYTF
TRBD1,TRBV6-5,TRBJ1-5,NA,TGTGCCAGCAGTTACTCGGGGACAGGGAGCCAGCCCCAGCATTTT,CASSYSGTGSQPQHF
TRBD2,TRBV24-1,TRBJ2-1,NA,TGTGCCACCAGTGATTTGCAAACTAGCGGGGCCTACAATGAGCAGTTCTTC,CATSDLQTSGAYNEQFF
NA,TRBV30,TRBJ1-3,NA,TGTGCCTGGAGTATTGGCTTCTCTGGAAACACCATATATTTT,CAWSIGFSGNTIYF
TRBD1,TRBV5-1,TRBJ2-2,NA,TGCGCCAGCAGCGTCGGGACAGGGGGAACCGGGGAGCTGTTTTTT,CASSVGTGGTGELFF
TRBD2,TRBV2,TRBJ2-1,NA,TGTGCCAGCAGACCCGCTAGCGGGTACAATGAGCAGTTCTTC,CASRPASGYNEQFF
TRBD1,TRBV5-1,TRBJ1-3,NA,TGCGCCAGCAGCGCCGGGACAGGACTTCTCTCTGGAAACACCATATATTTT,CASSAGTGLLSGNTIYF
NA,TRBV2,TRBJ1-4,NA,TGTGCCAGCAGGCGTCCCACGGGGGGAAATGAAAAACTGTTTTTT,CASRRPTGGNEKLFF
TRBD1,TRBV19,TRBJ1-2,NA,TGTGCCAGTAGTCTCACAGGGGCCGGTGGCTACACCTTC,CASSLTGAGGYTF
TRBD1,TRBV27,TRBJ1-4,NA,TGTGCCAGCAGTTTTAGGACAGGGGTTGAAAAACTGTTTTTT,CASSFRTGVEKLFF
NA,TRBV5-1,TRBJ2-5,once,TGCGCCAGCAGCTTGGAAGGAGGTCGGAGAGGAGAGACCCAGTACTTC,CASSLEGGRRGETQYF
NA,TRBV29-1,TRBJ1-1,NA,TGCAGCGTTGAAGGCTTCAGGGGAATGCTAGGGACTGAAGCTTTCTTT,CSVEGFRGMLGTEAFF
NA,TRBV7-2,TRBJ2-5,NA,TGTGCCAGCAGCTTAGAGCCCCGGAGGGGAGAGACCCAGTACTTC,CASSLEPRRGETQYF
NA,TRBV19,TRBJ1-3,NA,TGTGCCAGTAGTATAGTTTCGGGGTTCGGAAACACCATATATTTT,CASSIVSGFGNTIYF
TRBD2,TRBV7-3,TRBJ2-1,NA,TGTGCCAGCAGCAAGCAGGGACTAGCGGGAGGGGGCAATGAGCAGTTCTTC,CASSKQGLAGGGNEQFF
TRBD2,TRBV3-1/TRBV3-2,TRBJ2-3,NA,TGTGCCAGCAGCTTCGGACTAGCGGGAGGCCCAGATACGCAGTATTTT,CASSFGLAGGPDTQYF
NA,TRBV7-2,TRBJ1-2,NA,TGTGCCAGCAGCGATAGGGGTCGGTATGGCTACACCTTC,CASSDRGRYGYTF
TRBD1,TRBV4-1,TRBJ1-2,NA,TGCGCCAGCAGCCAAGGAATTCGAGGGGCAGGGGGTTCACCTAACTATGGCTACACCTTC,CASSQGIRGAGGSPNYGYTF